This T cell receptor (beta chain) stems from a study of T cell changes during pregnancy in multiple sclerosis. The V gene's germline CDR1 is LNHDA and CDR2 SQIVND (reference sequence). The CDR3 has 17 residues. Germline trimming cut 6 bases from V and 4 bases from J; bases unmatched to any gene: 14. Only in-frame clones appear in the TCRdb table, and some are missing; sequencing was by immunoSEQ multiplex PCR. The data show 45,000 to 55,000 clones, roughly 92% seen once. The sequences come from peripheral blood, collected after pregnancy. The chain is built from TRBV19 and TRBJ1-2; TRBD1 agrees at 10 bases. The TCR sequence derives from a female donor with multiple sclerosis, enrolled in a pregnancy study. Here the CDR3 reads CASRDASGTGVIYGYTF. CDR3 DNA sequence: TGTGCCAGTAGGGACGCCTCCGGGACAGGGGTAATCTATGGCTACACCTTC. Full variable domain (remainder filled in from reference TRBV19 and TRBJ1-2): DGGITQSPKYLFRKEGQNVTLSCEQNLNHDAMYWYRQDPGQGLRLIYYSQIVNDFQKGDIAEGYSVSREKKESFPLTVTSAQKNPTAFYLCASRDASGTGVIYGYTFGSGTRLTVV.